The 15 T cell receptor beta chains presented below share a single source sample, sequenced in a study of blood T cells in healthy people across ages (dated by TCRdb to between 2014 and 2017). Library method: 5' RACE. Sequenced using an Illumina HiSeq 2500. A second roughly 6 to 11 cycle PCR used a sample-barcoded 5' primer and a J-beta primer mix. TCRdb handled the public reads itself, with Q25 trimming in fastp and clone calling in MiXCR, and kept productive beta chains. Every distinct CDR3 protein forms one entry, paired with its most common genes and DNA. Recorded for this sample are around 1.1 million distinct CDR3 sequences; 35% to 40% of them occurred a single time. Around 13% of the sample is in the top ten clones. Sequenced input: blood. Source of these receptors: a man aged 18 to 30 in good health.

The chain combines TRBV7-2 with TRBJ1-4; 9 nucleotides align to TRBD1. The germline gives CDR1 SGHTA, CDR2 FQGNSA. V was clipped by 6 bases and J by 8 bases; unmatched bases: 10. The CDR3 contains 15 residues. For the CDR3, the DNA is TGTGCCAGCAGACCGCCGGGACAGGGAGGAGAAAAACTGTTTTTT. It is translated as CASRPPGQGGEKLFF. Looking up the rest from reference TRBV7-2 and TRBJ1-4 gives the full variable domain: GAGVSQSPSNKVTEKGKDVELRCDPISGHTALYWYRQSLGQGLEFLIYFQGNSAPDKSGLPSDRFSAERTGGSVSTLTIQRTQQEDSAVYLCASRPPGQGGEKLFFGSGTQLSVL.

The V and J genes are TRBV4-3 and TRBJ2-5, with TRBD2 matching 7 bases. The CDR3 has 15 residues. Per germline, CDR1 LGHNA and CDR2 YSLEER. With V trimmed by 0 bases and J by 2 bases, 3 bases remained unmatched. The CDR3 spells CASSQERLAQETQYF. CDR3 sequence (DNA): TGCGCCAGCAGCCAAGAGAGACTAGCTCAAGAGACCCAGTACTTC.

This clonotype was recorded once. This chain uses TRBV20-1 with TRBJ1-2; 10 bases map to TRBD1. CDR3 length equals 17 residues. J lost 4 bases, V lost 5 bases, and 16 bases had no gene match. Germline V lookup: CDR1 DFQATT, CDR2 SNEGSKA (reference sequence). CDR3 in DNA: TGCAGTGCTTTCTCCGGGACAGGGGCTAGGACATTCTATGGCTACACCTTC. Protein: CSAFSGTGARTFYGYTF.

This clonotype was seen once. The rearrangement uses TRBV5-1 and TRBJ2-5; TRBD2 agrees at 10 bases. The junction had 8 bases not matched to a gene; V was cut back by 4 bases and J by 5 bases. Germline V gene lookup returns CDR1 SGHRS and CDR2 YFSETQ. CDR3 length equals 15 residues. The CDR3: CASSHPTSGEETQYF. The DNA for the CDR3 is TGCGCCAGCAGCCATCCTACTAGCGGGGAGGAGACCCAGTACTTC.

This chain links TRBV28 with TRBJ1-4; TRBD1 is a possible D gene (6 bases). Per the germline V gene, CDR1 is MDHEN and CDR2 is SYDVKM. The CDR3 sequence is 20 residues long. V lost 7 bases to trimming and J lost 0 bases, with 27 bases between them. In DNA, the CDR3 is TGTGCCAGCACCCTTACGGGGGATTTGACAGGTTATTCAACTAATGAAAAACTGTTTTTT. Amino acids: CASTLTGDLTGYSTNEKLFF. Drawing the rest from reference TRBV28 and TRBJ1-4, the complete variable domain is DVKVTQSSRYLVKRTGEKVFLECVQDMDHENMFWYRQDPGLGLRLIYFSYDVKMKEKGDIPEGYSVSREKKERFSLILESASTNQTSMYLCASTLTGDLTGYSTNEKLFFGSGTQLSVL.

The V and J genes are TRBV4-3 and TRBJ1-6, with a possible D match to TRBD1 (6 bases). With 0 bases removed from V and 10 bases from J, the gap between germline ends came to 16 bases. CDR1 is LGHNA, CDR2 YSLEER, per germline. The CDR3 runs to 16 residues. CDR3 loop: CASSQDVAGEGSPLHF. In DNA form, the CDR3 reads TGCGCCAGCAGCCAAGACGTGGCAGGGGAGGGCTCACCCCTCCACTTT.

The CDR3 DNA reads as TGTGCCAGCAGCGTAGTGGGCAGTCCAGGAGAGACCCAGTACTTC. This encodes CASSVVGSPGETQYF. This sequence joins TRBV9 and TRBJ2-5; D remains ambiguous. From germline, CDR1 is SGDLS and CDR2 YYNGEE. Trimming removed 0 bases from V and 4 bases from J, with 13 bases in between. This CDR3 comprises 15 residues.

A word on this clonotype: This could be a read error, since a much larger clone is one nucleotide away. The chain employs TRBV10-3 and TRBJ2-4, with a possible D match to TRBD2 (5 bases). The length of the CDR3 is 13 residues. The V gene's germline CDR1 is ENHRY and CDR2 SYGVKD. For the CDR3, the DNA is TGTGCCACCAGTCCCGGGGACAAAAACATTCAGTACTTC. This translates into CATSPGDKNIQYF.

This chain joins TRBV2 and TRBJ1-5; D perhaps matches TRBD1 (6 bases). This CDR3 is built from 16 residues. Germline CDR1 reads SNHLY; CDR2 reads FYNNEI. Trimming stripped 3 bases from V and 8 bases from J, with 20 bases between. The CDR3 DNA follows: TGTGCCAGCAGTGATAGGGGGAGCTCCAATATCGAGCCCCAGCATTTT. The encoded protein is CASSDRGSSNIEPQHF. The full variable domain, in which reference TRBV2 and TRBJ1-5 provide the parts outside the CDR3, is EPEVTQTPSHQVTQMGQEVILRCVPISNHLYFYWYRQILGQKVEFLVSFYNNEISEKSEIFDDQFSVERPDGSNFTLKIRSTKLEDSAMYFCASSDRGSSNIEPQHFGDGTRLSIL.

The rearrangement uses TRBV5-5 and TRBJ1-6; D is perhaps TRBD1 (6 bases). The V and J ends lost 4 bases and 4 bases respectively, with 18 bases between them. The CDR3 extends over 17 amino acids. Germline V lookup: CDR1 SGHKS, CDR2 YYEKEE (reference sequence). The CDR3 spells CASSQKPRTEYNSPLHF. DNA for the CDR3: TGTGCCAGCAGCCAAAAGCCAAGGACAGAATATAATTCACCCCTCCACTTT.

This clonotype showed up just a few times. The V call is TRBV11-1, the J call TRBJ2-7; TRBD1 is a possible D gene (6 bases). With 4 bases removed from V and 5 bases from J, the gap between germline ends came to 15 bases. This CDR3 region has 14 residues. The germline CDR1 and CDR2 sequences are SGHAT and FQDESV (reference sequence). The CDR3 DNA is TGTGCCAGCAGCTCCAACAGGGTGGCGGACGAGCAGTACTTC. It encodes CASSSNRVADEQYF.

The chain carries TRBV20-1 and TRBJ2-5; no clear D. The germline V and J ends were trimmed by 1 base and 0 bases, with 12 bases remaining between them. Germline values: CDR1 DFQATT, CDR2 SNEGSKA (reference sequence). The length of the CDR3 is 15 residues. CDR3 in amino acids: CSARGGTEYQETQYF. The CDR3 DNA sequence: TGCAGTGCTAGAGGTGGCACTGAGTACCAAGAGACCCAGTACTTC.

The V gene is TRBV2, the J gene TRBJ1-2; D is unclear. V lost 5 bases and J lost 8, with 15 bases in between. Germline CDR1 SNHLY, CDR2 FYNNEI. The CDR3 is 13 amino acids. This CDR3 reads CASSPVASRGYTF. The CDR3 DNA follows: TGTGCCAGCAGTCCGGTTGCTTCGAGAGGCTACACCTTC.

At least ten counts were recorded for this clonotype. One end of the junction varies from germline; a read error may be responsible. This chain connects TRBV4-2 to TRBJ2-3; D is undetermined. This CDR3 spans 14 amino acids. CDR1 and CDR2 (germline): LGHNA, YNFKEQ. CDR3 sequence: CASSQDASTDTQYF. For the CDR3, the DNA is TGCGCCAGCAGCCAAGATGCATCAACAGATACGCAGTATTTT.

This clonotype was observed a few times. The chain couples TRBV6-2 or TRBV6-3 to TRBJ1-1; D is possibly TRBD1 (5 bases). The CDR3 is 13 amino acids. Germline values: CDR1 MNHEY, CDR2 SVGEGT. V was clipped by 6 bases and J by 4 bases, with 12 bases between them. The CDR3 sequence is CASRGWGPTEAFF. The CDR3 DNA is TGTGCCAGCAGGGGGTGGGGACCCACTGAAGCTTTCTTT.